These T cell receptor beta chains were read from a single sample in a study of T cell repertoires in MIS-A myocarditis. Assay: immunoSEQ multiplex PCR; the TCRdb copy retains only in-frame clones and omits some. The data hold roughly 10,000 clones, with 75% to 90% observed a single time. The specimen sequenced was thoracic lymph node tissue obtained at autopsy. The source is a man between 18 and 29 years old with fulminant myocarditis from multisystem inflammatory syndrome in adults (MIS-A) after COVID-19. Both conserved end residues are part of each CDR3. The order of the fields is clone size, V gene, J gene, D gene, CDR3 protein, CDR3 DNA. The D gene is left open where the match is weak. A clone size is listed for some rows: how often the clone was seen (once, few, many), or a class if it is expanded.

>.|TRBV5-8|TRBJ1-4|.
CASSLERGTEKLFF
TGTGCCAGCAGCTTGGAACGGGGAACTGAAAAACTGTTTTTT
>.|TRBV28|TRBJ2-3|.
CASSLYGTPRWVYLLNTDTQYF
TGTGCCAGCAGTTTATATGGGACACCTCGTTGGGTCTACCTTCTAAACACAGATACGCAGTATTTT
>few|TRBV9|TRBJ1-6|TRBD1
CASSYRDRGLSPLHF
TGTGCCAGCAGCTACAGGGACAGGGGGCTTTCACCCCTCCACTTT
>.|TRBV9|TRBJ1-5|TRBD1
CASSDGTPGGQPQHF
TGTGCCAGCAGCGATGGGACTCCAGGGGGACAGCCCCAGCATTTT
>.|TRBV4-1|TRBJ1-5|.
CASSQVMGQPQHF
TGCGCCAGCAGCCAAGTTATGGGTCAGCCCCAGCATTTT
>.|TRBV5-6|TRBJ1-2|.
CASSFLTGEAGYTF
TGTGCCAGCAGCTTTTTGACGGGTGAAGCGGGCTACACCTTC
>.|TRBV29-1|TRBJ1-4|.
CSVELQGRANEKLFF
TGCAGCGTTGAACTACAGGGCAGAGCTAATGAAAAACTGTTTTTT
>.|TRBV7-8|TRBJ2-7|.
CASSLYDGGATYEQYF
TGTGCCAGCAGCTTATATGATGGGGGCGCGACATACGAGCAGTACTTC
>.|TRBV27|TRBJ1-5|.
CASSWTEDQPQHF
TGTGCCAGCAGTTGGACGGAAGATCAGCCCCAGCATTTT
>.|TRBV25-1|TRBJ1-1|.
CASSDLRRGFTEAFF
TGTGCCAGCAGTGACCTCCGGAGGGGGTTCACTGAAGCTTTCTTT
>.|TRBV27|TRBJ1-6|.
CASSLLSNSPLHF
TGTGCCAGCAGTTTATTGAGTAATTCACCCCTCCACTTT
>.|TRBV7-9|TRBJ1-2|.
CASSLGDIYGYTF
TGTGCCAGCAGCCTAGGGGACATCTATGGCTACACCTTC
>.|TRBV2|TRBJ2-5|TRBD2
CASSVRGGTETQYF
TGTGCCAGCAGTGTACGCGGGGGGACGGAGACCCAGTACTTC
>.|TRBV5-4|TRBJ2-1|.
CASSLGGTTTYNEQFF
TGTGCCAGCAGCTTGGGGGGTACCACTACTTACAATGAGCAGTTCTTC
>.|TRBV12-3/TRBV12-4|TRBJ2-5|.
CASSLASQGTQYF
TGTGCCAGCAGTTTAGCTAGTCAGGGGACCCAGTACTTC
>.|TRBV30|TRBJ1-5|.
CAWGPGQPQHF
TGTGCCTGGGGACCGGGTCAGCCCCAGCATTTT
>.|TRBV19|TRBJ1-4|TRBD1
CASRTRGWDRGRTNEKLFF
TGTGCCAGTAGGACTCGAGGATGGGACAGGGGGCGCACTAATGAAAAACTGTTTTTT
>.|TRBV5-8|TRBJ2-5|TRBD2
CASSLGLAGASGTQYF
TGTGCCAGCAGCTTGGGACTAGCGGGAGCTTCGGGGACCCAGTACTTC
>few|TRBV28|TRBJ2-1|TRBD1
CASSSDRDRGWYNEQFF
TGTGCCAGCAGTTCCGACCGGGACAGGGGATGGTACAATGAGCAGTTCTTC
>.|TRBV7-8|TRBJ1-2|TRBD1
CASSLESGGVNYGYTF
TGTGCCAGCAGCTTAGAATCAGGGGGAGTTAACTATGGCTACACCTTC
>.|TRBV6-5|TRBJ2-1|.
CASSRTEGYNEQFF
TGTGCCAGCTCACGGACAGAGGGCTACAATGAGCAGTTCTTC
>.|TRBV6-1|TRBJ1-2|.
CASSEAWGSYGYTF
TGTGCCAGCAGTGAAGCATGGGGGTCCTATGGCTACACCTTC
>.|TRBV6-5|TRBJ1-6|.
CASSYSSGQEGSPLHF
TGTGCCAGCAGTTACTCATCGGGGCAGGAGGGTTCACCCCTCCACTTT
>.|TRBV11-3|TRBJ1-1|.
CASSLEGWTEAFF
TGTGCCAGCAGCTTAGAGGGATGGACTGAAGCTTTCTTT
>.|TRBV29-1|TRBJ1-1|.
CSVVSSGISEAFF
TGCAGCGTTGTGTCGTCTGGAATTTCTGAAGCTTTCTTT
>.|TRBV28|TRBJ1-1|.
CASIKDRTFTEAFF
TGTGCCAGTATAAAGGACAGAACTTTCACTGAAGCTTTCTTT
>.|TRBV4-3|TRBJ2-7|.
CASSRRTEQVYEQYF
TGCGCCAGCAGCCGAAGGACAGAACAGGTCTACGAGCAGTACTTC
>.|TRBV28|TRBJ2-7|.
CASRRWATYEQYF
TGTGCCAGCAGGCGGTGGGCTACCTACGAGCAGTACTTC
>.|TRBV11-2|TRBJ2-1|TRBD1
CASSPGQGALNEQFF
TGTGCCAGCAGCCCCGGACAGGGGGCCTTGAATGAGCAGTTCTTC
>.|TRBV4-1|TRBJ1-1|.
CASSQGIVLLTEAFF
TGCGCCAGCAGCCAAGGTATAGTGCTGCTCACTGAAGCTTTCTTT
>once|TRBV30|TRBJ1-2|.
CAWSGQDYGYTF
TGTGCCTGGAGTGGACAGGACTATGGCTACACCTTC
>.|TRBV6-2/TRBV6-3|TRBJ1-1|.
CASSFQVGSTEAFF
TGTGCCAGCAGTTTCCAAGTCGGTAGCACTGAAGCTTTCTTT
>.|TRBV28|TRBJ1-2|TRBD1
CASRPRQGETYGYTF
TGTGCCAGCAGGCCTCGACAGGGAGAGACTTATGGCTACACCTTC
>.|TRBV12-5|TRBJ2-2|TRBD2
CASGSPGVAGGKNTGELFF
TGTGCTAGTGGCTCCCCCGGGGTAGCGGGAGGTAAGAACACCGGGGAGCTGTTTTTT
>.|TRBV6-1|TRBJ2-7|.
CASSEDRPPYGEQYF
TGTGCCAGCAGTGAAGATAGGCCTCCTTATGGTGAGCAGTACTTC
>once|TRBV5-6|TRBJ1-4|TRBD1
CASSSTGGRANEKLFF
TGTGCCAGCAGCTCAACAGGGGGCCGCGCTAATGAAAAACTGTTTTTT
>once|TRBV5-1|TRBJ1-2|.
CASSLGRESFYGYTF
TGCGCCAGCAGCTTGGGCCGAGAAAGCTTCTATGGCTACACCTTC
>.|TRBV28|TRBJ2-7|.
CASSLIGRSYEQYF
TGTGCCAGCAGTTTAATAGGGCGGTCCTACGAGCAGTACTTC
>.|TRBV2|TRBJ1-1|.
CASRGVGAFF
TGTGCCAGCAGAGGCGTGGGAGCTTTCTTT
>.|TRBV7-2|TRBJ2-2|.
CASSLLRNTGELFF
TGTGCCAGCAGCTTACTCAGAAACACCGGGGAGCTGTTTTTT
>.|TRBV19|TRBJ2-7|.
CASKISLRSYEQYF
TGTGCCAGTAAGATTAGTCTTCGTTCCTACGAGCAGTACTTC
>.|TRBV5-1|TRBJ1-4|.
CASSLGGTEKLFF
TGCGCCAGCAGCTTGGGGGGTACTGAAAAACTGTTTTTT
>.|TRBV18|TRBJ1-2|.
CASSPDRNYGYTF
TGTGCCAGCTCACCAGACAGGAACTATGGCTACACCTTC
>.|TRBV2|TRBJ1-1|.
CASSVRQTNTEAFF
TGTGCCAGCAGTGTACGACAGACGAACACTGAAGCTTTCTTT
>.|TRBV19|TRBJ2-7|.
CASSGQTLSYEQYF
TGTGCCAGTAGCGGACAGACACTCTCCTACGAGCAGTACTTC
>.|TRBV27|TRBJ1-6|.
CASSFFDSPLHF
TGTGCCAGCAGTTTTTTTGATTCACCCCTCCACTTT
>.|TRBV28|TRBJ1-3|.
CASSLPTGQGNTIYF
TGTGCCAGCAGTTTACCTACAGGGCAAGGAAACACCATATATTTT
>.|TRBV30|TRBJ2-5|TRBD2
CAWSEGTNQETQYF
TGTGCCTGGAGTGAAGGGACTAACCAAGAGACCCAGTACTTC
>.|TRBV27|TRBJ2-3|TRBD2
CASSPPLKRGSTDTQYF
TGTGCCAGCAGTCCCCCCCTGAAGCGGGGTAGCACAGATACGCAGTATTTT
>.|TRBV6-5|TRBJ2-1|TRBD2
CATEPRLAYEQFF
TGTGCCACCGAACCTCGACTAGCCTATGAGCAGTTCTTC